This T cell receptor beta chain is drawn from a study of CD8 T cells in ankylosing spondylitis. Germline V gene data show CDR1 as SGHAT and CDR2 as FQNNGV. Trimming took off 0 bases at V and 3 bases at J, with 12 bases between the two ends. The CDR3 length is 15 residues. Regarding this clonotype: Its antigen is undetermined.

The authors made TCR beta libraries by quantitative 5'-RACE with molecular barcodes. Each CDR3 protein gets one entry after TCRdb re-called the 5' RACE reads with MiXCR. The sample holds just over 350,000 distinct CDR3 sequences; 20% to 25% are singletons and the top ten take around 13%. Study-wide results and limits: Disease-linked clones reportedly showed significant enrichment in matched ankylosing spondylitis synovial fluid. Blood from ankylosing spondylitis patients appeared to carry a characteristic roughly 8-variant TCR beta motif.

The receptor was isolated from a male donor with ankylosing spondylitis or in good health (not recorded which). The rearrangement joins TRBV11-2 to TRBJ2-7, with a tentative D call TRBD1 (5 bases). The sequenced sample consisted of blood, either unsorted or a sorted T cell fraction (not recorded which). CDR3 region: CASSLEAGPSYEQYF. CDR3 nucleotide sequence: TGTGCCAGCAGCTTAGAAGCAGGGCCCAGCTACGAGCAGTACTTC.